This entry concerns a single T cell receptor beta chain. Its antigen is unknown. Assay: immunoSEQ multiplex PCR; the TCRdb copy retains only in-frame clones and omits some. This sample has about 90,000 clones, with about 87% found just once. The CDR3 is made up of 15 amino acids. The V gene lost 5 bases and the J gene lost 0 bases, with 8 bases spanning the gap. CDR1 is MNHEY, CDR2 SVGAGI, per germline. This sample is drawn from a study of graft-versus-host responses after intestinal transplantation. The overall study: Multivisceral, liver-intestinal, or isolated intestinal grafts went to recipients.

Whole-study findings and limits: Researchers found GvH clones in recipient marrow, and some showed up first in ileum or blood. Peak levels of circulating GvH clones tracked with early post-transplant HvG declines.

The chain uses TRBV6-5 and TRBJ2-6; perhaps TRBD2 as D (6 bases). This TCR was recovered from a human donor who was the organ donor for an intestinal transplant. The starting material was unstimulated CD4+ T cells sorted from spleen or lymph node cells, obtained before transplant. CDR3 nucleotide sequence: TGTGCCAGCAGTAGCGGGTTCTCTGGGGCCAACGTCCTGACTTTC. Its translation is CASSSGFSGANVLTF.